This T cell receptor (beta chain) was observed in a study of T cells in Graves' hyperthyroidism and ophthalmopathy. Study results and limitations: Onset of ophthalmopathy came a median 6.5 months after the model predicted it.

The authors obtained PBMCs from about 9.5 ml of fresh peripheral blood. The TCR beta CDR3 regions underwent amplification using RNA transcripts as the source. The HTBI set primed first-round TCR CDR3 RT-PCR. TCRdb fed the multiplex PCR reads into MiXCR, producing one record per CDR3 protein. This sample has around 540,000 distinct CDR3 sequences; more than 15% occur once, and the top ten carry around 28%. This CDR3 comprises 15 residues. Per the germline V gene, CDR1 is LGHNA and CDR2 is YSLEER. V shed 4 bases and J 3 bases; nucleotides not matched to a gene: 7. Note on this clonotype: Its antigen is not identified.

This TCR was sampled from a woman aged 25 to 45 with Graves' ophthalmopathy. Sequencing was carried out using blood. The chain recombines TRBV4-3 with TRBJ2-7, with TRBD1 matching 9 bases. The DNA for the CDR3 is TGCGCCAGCAGCCCAGGGACAGGGAAGCGCTACGAGCAGTACTTC. This codes for CASSPGTGKRYEQYF.